The clone carrying this T cell receptor beta chain has just a few counts. This entry is derived from a study of cytomegalovirus exposure and HLA in healthy donors. Vbeta (60) and Jbeta (13) primers were used in the PCR. Here immunoSEQ multiplex PCR was the method, and the copy in TCRdb shows in-frame clones only, minus some. This table has some 35,000 clones, around 49% appearing once. The CDR3 loop spans 13 amino acids. Trimming at V came to 5 bases and at J to 4 bases, leaving 3 bases not matched to a gene. Germline V gene lookup returns CDR1 SEHNR and CDR2 FQNEAQ (reference sequence). This chain connects TRBV7-9 to TRBJ1-1; 8 nucleotides line up with TRBD1. The source is a woman aged 40 to 55 in good health and CMV-seropositive. The source material was PBMCs. The CDR3 DNA reads as TGTGCCAGCAGCCTCAGGGGGCCCACTGAAGCTTTCTTT. Its translation: CASSLRGPTEAFF.